Presented here are 2 T cell receptor beta chains from one specimen sequenced in a study of blood T cell repertoires in COVID-19. Assay used: immunoSEQ multiplex PCR; TCRdb lists only in-frame clones, some missing. The profile shows roughly 220,000 clones, under 90% of them singletons. Input material: peripheral blood. These receptors all stem from a man aged 30-40 years with active or convalescent COVID-19.

The chain links TRBV3-1 (or the pseudogene TRBV3-2) to TRBJ2-3; D possibly corresponds to TRBD2 (6 bases). CDR3 length: 16 amino acids. Trimming took off 2 bases at V and 0 bases at J, with 12 bases between the two ends. CDR1 and CDR2 (germline): LGHDT, YNNKEL (reference sequence). The CDR3 protein is CASSQRDFSSTDTQYF. The CDR3 coding sequence is TGTGCCAGCAGCCAAAGGGACTTCTCCAGCACAGATACGCAGTATTTT.

J is TRBJ1-4 and V is TRBV27, with 8 bases that match TRBD1. The germline CDR1 and CDR2 sequences are MNHEY and SMNVEV (reference sequence). This CDR3 has 16 residues. J gave up 4 bases and V 5 bases, and 9 bases lay outside the gene matches. The CDR3 here is CASSHIIDRGNEKLFF. Here the CDR3 DNA reads TGTGCCAGCAGTCACATAATCGACAGGGGTAATGAAAAACTGTTTTTT. The variable domain in full, with the rest retrieved from reference TRBV27 and TRBJ1-4, is EAQVTQNPRYLITVTGKKLTVTCSQNMNHEYMSWYRQDPGLGLRQIYYSMNVEVTDKGDVPEGYKVSRKEKRNFPLILESPSPNQTSLYFCASSHIIDRGNEKLFFGSGTQLSVL.